This TCR beta chain was captured by sequencing in a study of blood T cell repertoires in COVID-19 (dated by TCRdb to 2020 to 2022). For context, the study as a whole: Samples covering the acute and convalescent phases of COVID-19 were provided by collaborators in the United States, Italy and Spain. Nearly every sample came with metadata listing a de-identified subject ID, COVID-19 status, age in years and sex. The prospective study material was composed of cDNA or gDNA derived from T cells, B-cell-depleted T cells, or PBMCs. Where available, HLA class I and class II types were taken from metadata supplied by the sample provider and were not determined by assay-based typing. The repertoires were released in a freely available public database meant as a resource for research on the immune response to SARS-CoV-2. Deeply sampled blood TCRbeta repertoires from subjects exposed to, actively infected with, or recovered from COVID-19 were included in the dataset. The samples were drawn from two sources: the first 160 participants of the ongoing ImmuneRACE study, and 950 to 1,500 subjects contributed by 6 global collaborators. Findings and caveats that apply to the study as a whole: How much clinical and demographic metadata was included differed by source and by participant, and the metadata was provided uncurated.

The immunoSEQ Assay, a bias-controlled multiplex PCR, was used to amplify TCRbeta CDR3 regions from genomic DNA. Per the original workflow: Within the assay, amplification of reference gene primers was used to estimate how many nucleated cells each sample contained. Sequence reads were collapsed and filtered to measure the absolute abundance of every unique TCRbeta CDR3 rearrangement. Productive Simpson clonality was computed per sample as the square root of Simpson's diversity index over productive rearrangements. Not all clones reach the TCRdb copy of this immuneACCESS table, which keeps in-frame sequences only. Checked studies attribute under half of the gap to unresolved V genes and leave the rest unexplained. For V, J and clone size, that table is used; D and trimming come from the DNA. The sample includes fewer than 250,000 clones, with approximately 85% observed a single time. The ten most abundant clones make up 4% to 6% of the sample.

Worth noting for this clone: Its antigen specificity is not known. Base qualities are not at hand, and no much larger clone is one base apart.

Whole blood was collected in K2EDTA tubes by collaborating institutions according to the institutions' own protocols. For TCRbeta analysis, collaborators shipped samples in one of three forms: frozen whole blood, isolated PBMCs, or DNA extracted from either of those sample types. Specimen: peripheral blood. The clonotype comes from a woman in her 70s with active or convalescent COVID-19.

This receptor has the CDR3 CASSLVLAETQYF. The DNA is TGTGCCAGCAGCTTGGTGCTAGCGGAGACCCAGTACTTC. The V gene is TRBV7-9 and the J gene is TRBJ2-5; the D segment could be TRBD2, given 6 matching bases. The junction carries 10 bases between V and J, which are trimmed by 3 bases and 5 bases respectively. CDR1 and CDR2 (SEHNR, FQNEAQ) derive from the germline V gene (reference sequence). The CDR3 runs 13 residues from the cysteine to the phenylalanine. Only the CDR3 part of the read is kept: 39 bases, read in frame from the first base.